The TCR beta chain under discussion was sequenced for a study of blood T cell repertoires in COVID-19 (dated by TCRdb to 2020 to 2021). A note on the overall study: The collaborator samples originated in the United States, Italy and Spain and spanned the acute and convalescent phases of COVID-19. The material from the prospective study consisted of cDNA or gDNA derived from T cells, B-cell-depleted T cells, or PBMCs. Deeply sampled blood TCRbeta repertoires from subjects exposed to, actively infected with, or recovered from COVID-19 were included in the dataset. The repertoires were released in a freely available public database intended as a resource for research on the immune response to SARS-CoV-2. Samples came from the ongoing ImmuneRACE study (first 160 participants) plus 1,254 subjects from 6 global collaborators. A de-identified subject ID, COVID-19 status, age in years and sex were almost always included in the sample metadata. HLA class I and class II types, where available, came from metadata supplied by the sample provider rather than from assay-based typing. Broader findings and caveats from the paper: The quantity of clinical and demographic metadata differed by source and by participant and was supplied without curation.

Via the germline V gene, CDR1 is ENHRY and CDR2 SYGVKD. The CDR3 has 19 amino acids, counting the end cysteine and phenylalanine. Only CDR3 DNA remains: 57 bases, in frame from the first base. V lost 0 bases and J lost 3 bases, and the count of bases not matched to a germline gene is 17. TCRbeta CDR3 regions were amplified from genomic DNA by means of the immunoSEQ Assay, a bias-controlled multiplex PCR. The published analysis was carried out like this. Nucleated cell counts per sample were estimated from amplification of reference gene primers within the assay. Sequence reads were collapsed and filtered to measure the absolute abundance of every unique TCRbeta CDR3 rearrangement. Productive Simpson clonality was computed per sample as the square root of Simpson's diversity index over productive rearrangements. TCRdb obtained this table from immuneACCESS and retained in-frame rearrangements with V and J assigned. These tables miss some clones; where compared with another copy, unresolved V genes account for less than half of the shortfall, and the remainder is unexplained. V, J and clone size are those of that table, while D and trimming were read from the DNA. This sample has some 120,000 clones in its table, and roughly 80% of those were observed once. About 17% of the sample is held by the ten biggest clonotypes.

Each collaborating institution followed its own protocols to collect whole blood in K2EDTA tubes. For TCRbeta analysis, collaborators shipped samples as frozen whole blood, isolated PBMCs, or DNA extracted from either of those sample types. Turning to this clone: The clone's antigen remains unknown. No clone much larger than this one lies a single base away; base qualities are absent.

This TCR was recovered from a woman between 45 and 65 years old with acute or convalescent COVID-19. The chain uses TRBV10-3 and TRBJ2-7; TRBD1 aligns with 7 central bases. The sample was peripheral blood. The nucleotide sequence is given as TGTGCCATCAGTGAGTCTCACAACAGGGGATATATATCCTACTACGAGCAGTACTTC. The encoded protein is CAISESHNRGYISYYEQYF.